What follows are 19 T cell receptor beta chains derived from one specimen sequenced in a study of early T cells in non-severe SARS-CoV-2 infection. TCRdb recomputed calls from the 5' RACE reads with MiXCR, one row per CDR3 protein. The sample has more than 85,000 distinct CDR3 sequences, 10% to 15% seen once. The source material was whole blood, sampled at baseline. These receptors all stem from an adult who was a healthcare worker with PCR-confirmed SARS-CoV-2 infection or an uninfected control (not recorded which).

This clonotype has just a few counts. The rearrangement joins TRBV5-1 to TRBJ1-6; tentative D call: TRBD1 (5 bases). This CDR3 region has 14 residues. Trimming pared 4 bases from V and 7 bases from J, leaving 12 bases between. Germline V gene lookup returns CDR1 SGHRS and CDR2 YFSETQ. CDR3 sequence: CASSIGHSNSPLHF. CDR3 in DNA: TGCGCCAGCAGCATCGGACACTCCAATTCACCCCTCCACTTT.

In its sample, this clonotype was seen a few times. The V call is TRBV18, the J call TRBJ2-1; D is perhaps TRBD1 (7 bases). CDR1 KGHSH and CDR2 LQKENI come from the germline V gene. V lost 3 bases to trimming and J lost 0 bases, with 9 bases between them. The CDR3 totals 15 residues. The CDR3 loop reads CASSPQGGSYNEQFF. CDR3 nucleotides: TGTGCCAGCTCACCTCAGGGGGGCTCCTACAATGAGCAGTTCTTC.

This clonotype has just a few counts. CDR3 nucleotide sequence: TGTGCCAGCAGCTCCGGTCCTCCACCCTACAATGAGCAGTTCTTC. Amino acid sequence: CASSSGPPPYNEQFF. The genes are TRBV11-3 and TRBJ2-1; D gene ambiguous. The germline V and J ends were trimmed by 4 bases and 2 bases, with 12 bases remaining between them. CDR1 is SGHNT and CDR2 is YENEEA in the germline V gene. This CDR3 is 15 amino acids long.

This rearrangement joins TRBV7-2 to TRBJ1-5, with 9 positions matching TRBD1. J gave up 3 bases and V 4 bases, and 4 bases lay outside the gene matches. The CDR3 sequence is 15 residues long. Per the germline V gene, CDR1 is SGHTA and CDR2 is FQGNSA. The CDR3 region is CASSSWTGVNQPQHF. For the CDR3, the DNA is TGTGCCAGCAGCTCCTGGACAGGGGTCAATCAGCCCCAGCATTTT.

This clonotype appeared many times. In DNA form, the CDR3 reads TGCAGTGCCCGGACAGGACGGACTGAAGCTTTCTTT. This translates into CSARTGRTEAFF. This chain links TRBV20-1 with TRBJ1-1; 7 bases agree with TRBD1. The CDR3 covers 12 residues. V dropped 6 bases and J dropped 5; count of bases not matched to a gene: 6. CDR1 and CDR2 from the germline V gene are DFQATT and SNEGSKA (reference sequence).

The chain combines TRBV6-1 with TRBJ1-6; TRBD1 agrees at 8 bases. Trimming took 4 bases from V and 6 from J; bases not matched to a gene: 8. Per the germline V gene, CDR1 is MNHNS and CDR2 is SASEGT. This CDR3 is 16 amino acids long. The CDR3: CASSAVGQGGNSPLHF. As DNA, the CDR3 is TGTGCCAGCAGTGCGGTAGGACAGGGAGGTAATTCACCCCTCCACTTT.

In regard to this clonotype: A read error may produce the germline difference seen at one junction end. The chain joins TRBV5-1 to TRBJ1-2, with D possibly being TRBD1 (6 bases). Looked up from germline, CDR1 is SGHRS and CDR2 is YFSETQ. This CDR3 spans 16 amino acids. CDR3 sequence reads: CASSLTGTYSRDGYNF. CDR3 bases: TGCGCCAGCAGTCTAACCGGGACATATTCTCGGGATGGCTACAACTTC.

This clonotype occurred many times. The chain combines TRBV5-1 with TRBJ2-7, with D possibly being TRBD1 (6 bases). The ends were cut back, 4 bases at V and 3 bases at J, with 14 bases in the middle. This CDR3 spans 14 amino acids. Germline loops: CDR1 SGHRS, CDR2 YFSETQ. The CDR3: CASSGDTSLYEQYF. CDR3 coding DNA: TGCGCCAGCAGCGGGGACACTTCCCTCTACGAGCAGTACTTC.

A remark on this clonotype: Given a much more abundant clone one base away, this may be a read error. This rearrangement joins TRBV5-1 to TRBJ1-6; TRBD1 matches 9 bases. The CDR3 extends over 14 amino acids. CDR1 and CDR2 from the germline V gene are SGHRS and YFSETQ. This CDR3 is CASSRTGEDSPHHF. The DNA for the CDR3 is TGCGCCAGCAGCCGGACAGGGGAGGATTCACCCCACCACTTT. Looking up the rest from reference TRBV5-1 and TRBJ1-6 gives the full variable domain: KAGVTQTPRYLIKTRGQQVTLSCSPISGHRSVSWYQQTPGQGLQFLFEYFSETQRNKGNFPGRFSGRQFSNSRSEMNVSTLELGDSALYLCASSRTGEDSPHHFGNGTRLTVT.

J is TRBJ1-2 and V is TRBV2; D call uncertain. V was shortened by 4 bases and J by 8 bases, with 17 bases between the two germline ends. There are 14 residues in the CDR3. CDR1 SNHLY and CDR2 FYNNEI come from the germline V gene. CDR3 nucleotides: TGTGCCAGCAGTGTAGCTGGAGCGCGGAGCGGCTACACCTTC. It specifies CASSVAGARSGYTF.

V gene TRBV18 combines with J gene TRBJ2-1; possible D gene TRBD2, 5 bases. The V end lost 3 bases, the J end lost 7 bases, and 16 bases lay between the germline ends. The CDR3 extends over 15 amino acids. Germline V gene lookup returns CDR1 KGHSH and CDR2 LQKENI. The CDR3 spells CASSPQAAVRNEQFF. The CDR3 region has the DNA TGTGCCAGCTCACCTCAAGCGGCTGTGAGGAATGAGCAGTTCTTC.

This clonotype was counted many times. This sequence joins TRBV12-3 or TRBV12-4 and TRBJ2-1; 8 bases fit TRBD2. This CDR3 contains 15 residues. After removal of 7 bases from V and 0 bases from J, the junction contained 5 bases not matched to a gene. The CDR3 protein is CASTGGVSSYNEQFF. CDR3 in DNA: TGTGCCAGCACCGGGGGGGTAAGCTCCTACAATGAGCAGTTCTTC.

The V gene is TRBV24-1, the J gene TRBJ2-5, with 7 bases matching TRBD1. Germline CDR1 KGHDR, CDR2 SFDVKD. The CDR3 totals 15 residues. V shed 4 bases and J 5 bases; nucleotides not matched to a gene: 9. The CDR3 DNA reads TGTGCCACCAGTGAGGGACAGCGCGTTCCGGAGACCCAGTACTTC. It translates to CATSEGQRVPETQYF.

V is TRBV28 and J is TRBJ1-6, with 8 nucleotides matching TRBD1. The CDR3 has 14 amino acids. With V trimmed by 10 bases and J by 5 bases, 7 bases remained unmatched. Germline values: CDR1 MDHEN, CDR2 SYDVKM. The CDR3 DNA reads as TGTGCCATTACAGGGGGTTTCGATAATTCACCCCTCCACTTT. Its protein product is CAITGGFDNSPLHF.

This clonotype was observed a few times. The chain recombines TRBV18 with TRBJ2-1; 8 bases fit TRBD2. V was pared by 2 bases and J by 9 bases, with 3 bases of the junction left unmatched. Germline V gene lookup returns CDR1 KGHSH and CDR2 LQKENI. CDR3 size: 13 residues. The CDR3 is CASSPDTSGEQFF. As DNA, the CDR3 is TGTGCCAGCTCACCAGACACTAGCGGTGAGCAGTTCTTC.

This clonotype has ten or more counts. The genes are TRBV29-1 and TRBJ1-5; TRBD1 matches 7 bases. Germline CDR1 SQVTM, CDR2 ANQGSEA. The V segment lost 6 bases and the J segment 7 bases; nucleotides outside the gene matches: 9. The CDR3 contains 13 residues. The CDR3 sequence: CSVSTGVNQPQHF. DNA for the CDR3: TGCAGCGTATCTACAGGGGTGAACCAGCCCCAGCATTTT.

A few counts support this clonotype. The chain links TRBV5-1 to TRBJ2-3; D perhaps matches TRBD2 (6 bases). Germline V lookup: CDR1 SGHRS, CDR2 YFSETQ. The CDR3 sequence is 14 residues long. V dropped 4 bases and J dropped 0 bases, with 9 bases sitting between them. This CDR3 is CASSRGDSTDTQYF. For the CDR3, the DNA is TGCGCCAGCAGCCGCGGGGATAGCACAGATACGCAGTATTTT.

This clonotype was counted only a few times. The CDR3 region is CASSLGSGYEQYF. CDR3 nucleotide sequence: TGCGCCAGCAGCTTGGGTAGCGGATACGAGCAGTACTTC. The chain recombines TRBV5-1 with TRBJ2-7, with D possibly being TRBD2 (6 bases). This CDR3 has 13 residues. With 0 bases removed from V and 4 bases from J, the gap between germline ends came to 8 bases. Germline CDR1 is SGHRS and CDR2 is YFSETQ.

This clonotype was counted between two and nine times. The chain couples TRBV7-9 to TRBJ1-2, with a weak D call TRBD1 (5 bases). The CDR3 is made up of 15 amino acids. Germline CDR1 SEHNR, CDR2 FQNEAQ (reference sequence). V gave up 3 bases and J gave up 1 base, with 12 bases separating them. Here the CDR3 reads CASSLKGKNNYGYTF. CDR3 DNA sequence: TGTGCCAGCAGCTTGAAGGGGAAGAATAACTATGGCTACACCTTC. The variable domain in full, with the rest retrieved from reference TRBV7-9 and TRBJ1-2, is DTGVSQNPRHKITKRGQNVTFRCDPISEHNRLYWYRQTLGQGPEFLTYFQNEAQLEKSRLLSDRFSAERPKGSFSTLEIQRTEQGDSAMYLCASSLKGKNNYGYTFGSGTRLTVV.